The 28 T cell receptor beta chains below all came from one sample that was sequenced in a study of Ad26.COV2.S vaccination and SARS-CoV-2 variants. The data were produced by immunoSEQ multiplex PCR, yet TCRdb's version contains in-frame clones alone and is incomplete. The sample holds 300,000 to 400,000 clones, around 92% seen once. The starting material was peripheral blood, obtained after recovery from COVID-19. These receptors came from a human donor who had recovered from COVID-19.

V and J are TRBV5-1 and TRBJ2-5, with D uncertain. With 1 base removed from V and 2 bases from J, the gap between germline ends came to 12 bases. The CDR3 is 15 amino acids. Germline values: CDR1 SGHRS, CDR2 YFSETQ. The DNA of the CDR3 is TGCGCCAGCAGCTTGTCGATGGGTCTTCAAGAGACCCAGTACTTC. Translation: CASSLSMGLQETQYF.

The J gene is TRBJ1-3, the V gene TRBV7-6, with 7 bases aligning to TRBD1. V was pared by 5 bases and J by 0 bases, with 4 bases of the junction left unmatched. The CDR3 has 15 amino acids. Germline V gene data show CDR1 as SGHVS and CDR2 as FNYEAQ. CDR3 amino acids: CASSPTGDSGNTIYF. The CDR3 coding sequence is TGTGCCAGCAGCCCCACAGGGGACTCTGGAAACACCATATATTTT.

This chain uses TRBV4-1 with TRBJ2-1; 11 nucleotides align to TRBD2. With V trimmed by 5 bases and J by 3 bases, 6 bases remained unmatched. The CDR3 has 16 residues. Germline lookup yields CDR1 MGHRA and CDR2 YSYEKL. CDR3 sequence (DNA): TGCGCCAGCAGCGGACTTAGCGGGGGGGTCTACAATGAGCAGTTCTTC. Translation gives CASSGLSGGVYNEQFF.

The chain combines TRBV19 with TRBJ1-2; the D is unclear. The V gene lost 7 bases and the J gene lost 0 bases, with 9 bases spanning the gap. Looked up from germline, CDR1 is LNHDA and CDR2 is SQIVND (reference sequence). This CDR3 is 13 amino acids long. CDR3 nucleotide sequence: TGTGCCAGTACCCCCCTTACTAACTATGGCTACACCTTC. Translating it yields CASTPLTNYGYTF.

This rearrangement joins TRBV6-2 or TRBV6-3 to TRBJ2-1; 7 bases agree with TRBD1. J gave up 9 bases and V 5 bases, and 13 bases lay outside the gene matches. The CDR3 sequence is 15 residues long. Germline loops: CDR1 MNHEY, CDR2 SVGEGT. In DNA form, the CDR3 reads TGTGCCAGCAGTGACAGGGCAGGCCTCAGCCGTGAGCAGTTCTTC. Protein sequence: CASSDRAGLSREQFF.

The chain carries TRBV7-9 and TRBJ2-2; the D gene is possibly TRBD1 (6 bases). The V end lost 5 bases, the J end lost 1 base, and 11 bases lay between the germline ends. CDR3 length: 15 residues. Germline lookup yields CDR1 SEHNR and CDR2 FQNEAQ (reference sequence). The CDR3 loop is CASSPRDKNTGELFF. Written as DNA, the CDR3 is TGTGCCAGCAGCCCCCGGGACAAGAACACCGGGGAGCTGTTTTTT. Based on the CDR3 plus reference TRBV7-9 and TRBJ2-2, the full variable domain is DTGVSQNPRHKITKRGQNVTFRCDPISEHNRLYWYRQTLGQGPEFLTYFQNEAQLEKSRLLSDRFSAERPKGSFSTLEIQRTEQGDSAMYLCASSPRDKNTGELFFGEGSRLTVL.

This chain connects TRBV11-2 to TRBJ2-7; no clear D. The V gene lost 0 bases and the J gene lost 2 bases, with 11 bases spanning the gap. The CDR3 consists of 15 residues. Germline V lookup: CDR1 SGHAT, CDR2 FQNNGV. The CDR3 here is CASSLDLGVTYEQYF. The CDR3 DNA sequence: TGTGCCAGCAGCTTAGATCTTGGAGTTACCTACGAGCAGTACTTC.

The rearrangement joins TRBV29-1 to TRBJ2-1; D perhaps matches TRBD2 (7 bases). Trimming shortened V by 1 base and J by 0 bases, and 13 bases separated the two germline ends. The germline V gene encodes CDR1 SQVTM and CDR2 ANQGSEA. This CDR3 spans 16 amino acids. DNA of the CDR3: TGCAGCGTTGAAGGAGGGGGGGTAGCCTCCTACAATGAGCAGTTCTTC. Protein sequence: CSVEGGGVASYNEQFF.

The CDR3 DNA is TGTGCCAGCAGCCCTCGGACAGGGCGGGAGACCCAGTACTTC. Its translation: CASSPRTGRETQYF. V is TRBV5-6 and J is TRBJ2-5; 8 bases map to TRBD1. V shed 4 bases, J shed 5 bases, and the junction held 7 bases outside the gene matches. The CDR3 consists of 14 residues. Germline V gene sequence: CDR1 SGHDT, CDR2 YYEEEE. Full variable domain (remainder filled in from reference TRBV5-6 and TRBJ2-5): DAGVTQSPTHLIKTRGQQVTLRCSPKSGHDTVSWYQQALGQGPQFIFQYYEEEERQRGNFPDRFSGHQFPNYSSELNVNALLLGDSALYLCASSPRTGRETQYFGPGTRLLVL.

The CDR3 is CASRFESDQPQHF. DNA of the CDR3: TGTGCCAGCAGATTTGAGAGTGACCAGCCCCAGCATTTT. The gene calls are TRBV2 and TRBJ1-5; unclear D gene. The CDR3 spans 13 residues. Trimming pared 6 bases from V and 7 bases from J, leaving 13 bases between. CDR1 and CDR2 (germline): SNHLY, FYNNEI.

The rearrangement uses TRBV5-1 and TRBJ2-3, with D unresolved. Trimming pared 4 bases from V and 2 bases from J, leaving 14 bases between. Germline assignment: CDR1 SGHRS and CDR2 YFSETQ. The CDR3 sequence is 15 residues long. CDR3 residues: CASSQVDADTDTQYF. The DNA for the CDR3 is TGCGCCAGCAGCCAAGTTGACGCAGACACAGATACGCAGTATTTT.

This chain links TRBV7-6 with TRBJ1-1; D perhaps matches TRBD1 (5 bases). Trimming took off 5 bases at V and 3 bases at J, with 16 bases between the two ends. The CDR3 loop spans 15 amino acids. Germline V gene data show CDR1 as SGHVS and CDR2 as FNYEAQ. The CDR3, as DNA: TGTGCCAGCAGCGATATCTCGTGGGGGGACACTGAAGCTTTCTTT. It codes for CASSDISWGDTEAFF.

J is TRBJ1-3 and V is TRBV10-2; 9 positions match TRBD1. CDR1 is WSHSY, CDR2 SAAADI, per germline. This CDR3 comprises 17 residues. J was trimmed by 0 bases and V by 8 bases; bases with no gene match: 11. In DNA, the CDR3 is TGCGCCAGCCAAATCGGGACAGGGACTCTCTCTGGAAACACCATATATTTT. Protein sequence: CASQIGTGTLSGNTIYF.

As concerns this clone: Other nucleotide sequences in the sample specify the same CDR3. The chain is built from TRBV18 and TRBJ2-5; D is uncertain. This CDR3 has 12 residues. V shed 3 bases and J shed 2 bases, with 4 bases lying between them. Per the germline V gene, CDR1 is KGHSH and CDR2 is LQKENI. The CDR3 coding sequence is TGTGCCAGCTCACCCCGACAAGAGACCCAGTACTTC. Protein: CASSPRQETQYF.

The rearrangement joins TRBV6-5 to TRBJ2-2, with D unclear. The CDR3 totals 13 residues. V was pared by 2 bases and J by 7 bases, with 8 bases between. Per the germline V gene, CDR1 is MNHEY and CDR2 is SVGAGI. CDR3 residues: CASSYTQSGELFF. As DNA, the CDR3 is TGTGCCAGCAGTTACACCCAGAGCGGGGAGCTGTTTTTT.

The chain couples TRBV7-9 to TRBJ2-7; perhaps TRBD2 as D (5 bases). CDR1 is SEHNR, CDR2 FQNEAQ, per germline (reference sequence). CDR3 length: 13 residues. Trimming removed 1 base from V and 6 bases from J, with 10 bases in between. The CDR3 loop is CASSLDPGGEQYF. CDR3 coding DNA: TGTGCCAGCAGCTTAGATCCAGGAGGCGAGCAGTACTTC.

The CDR3 DNA sequence: TGTGCCAGCAGCTCTGGGACGGTAAGTAAGACTGCCAAAAACATTCAGTACTTC. Translation: CASSSGTVSKTAKNIQYF. V gene TRBV7-9 combines with J gene TRBJ2-4; tentatively, D is TRBD1 or TRBD2 (5 bases each). This CDR3 has 18 amino acids. Germline V CDR1 and CDR2: SEHNR, FQNEAQ (reference sequence). With 4 bases removed from V and 1 base from J, the gap between germline ends came to 20 bases. The full variable domain, in which reference TRBV7-9 and TRBJ2-4 provide the parts outside the CDR3, is DTGVSQNPRHKITKRGQNVTFRCDPISEHNRLYWYRQTLGQGPEFLTYFQNEAQLEKSRLLSDRFSAERPKGSFSTLEIQRTEQGDSAMYLCASSSGTVSKTAKNIQYFGAGTRLSVL.

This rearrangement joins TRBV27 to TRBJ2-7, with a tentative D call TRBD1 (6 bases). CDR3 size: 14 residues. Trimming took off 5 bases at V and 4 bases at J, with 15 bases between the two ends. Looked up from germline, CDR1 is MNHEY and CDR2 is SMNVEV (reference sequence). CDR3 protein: CASSGKWGPYEQYF. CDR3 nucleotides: TGTGCCAGCAGTGGCAAGTGGGGGCCATACGAGCAGTACTTC.

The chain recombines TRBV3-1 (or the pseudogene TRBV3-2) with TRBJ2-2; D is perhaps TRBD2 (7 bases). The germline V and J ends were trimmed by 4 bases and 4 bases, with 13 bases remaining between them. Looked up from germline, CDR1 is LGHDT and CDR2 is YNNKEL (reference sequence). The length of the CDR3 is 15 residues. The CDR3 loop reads CASSRREGVTGELFF. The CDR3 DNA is TGTGCCAGCAGCCGGAGGGAGGGGGTCACCGGGGAGCTGTTTTTT.

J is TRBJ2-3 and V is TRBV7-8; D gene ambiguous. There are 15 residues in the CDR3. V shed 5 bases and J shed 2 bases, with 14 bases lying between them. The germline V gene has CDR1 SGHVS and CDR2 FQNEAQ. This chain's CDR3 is CASSPAVGSTDTQYF. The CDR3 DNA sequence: TGTGCCAGCAGCCCCGCAGTCGGATCCACAGATACGCAGTATTTT.

This CDR3 reads CASSEVYTGQGDTEAFF. For the CDR3, the DNA is TGTGCCAGCAGTGAAGTATATACCGGACAGGGGGACACTGAAGCTTTCTTT. This rearrangement joins TRBV2 to TRBJ1-1; 10 bases line up with TRBD1. Germline V gene lookup returns CDR1 SNHLY and CDR2 FYNNEI. The CDR3 loop spans 17 amino acids. The V segment lost 1 base and the J segment 3 bases; nucleotides outside the gene matches: 8.

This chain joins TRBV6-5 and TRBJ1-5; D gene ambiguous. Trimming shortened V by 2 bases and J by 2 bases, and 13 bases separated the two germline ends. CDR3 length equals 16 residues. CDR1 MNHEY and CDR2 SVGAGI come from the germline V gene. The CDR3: CASSYGGPGGNQPQHF. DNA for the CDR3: TGTGCCAGCAGTTACGGTGGTCCTGGAGGCAATCAGCCCCAGCATTTT.

CDR3 sequence: CASSLPGQGAGIGEQFF. CDR3 bases: TGTGCCAGCAGCTTGCCGGGACAGGGGGCAGGTATTGGTGAGCAGTTCTTC. The J gene is TRBJ2-1, the V gene TRBV7-9, with 12 bases that match TRBD1. CDR3 length: 17 amino acids. V lost 3 bases, J lost 9 bases, and 12 bases stayed unmatched. Germline-derived CDR1 and CDR2 are SEHNR and FQNEAQ (reference sequence).

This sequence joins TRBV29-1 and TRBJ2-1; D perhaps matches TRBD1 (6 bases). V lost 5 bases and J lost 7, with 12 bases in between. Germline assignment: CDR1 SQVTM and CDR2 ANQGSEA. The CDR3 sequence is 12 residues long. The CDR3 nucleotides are TGCAGCGTTTCTCATCAGGGGAATGAGCAGTTCTTC. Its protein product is CSVSHQGNEQFF.

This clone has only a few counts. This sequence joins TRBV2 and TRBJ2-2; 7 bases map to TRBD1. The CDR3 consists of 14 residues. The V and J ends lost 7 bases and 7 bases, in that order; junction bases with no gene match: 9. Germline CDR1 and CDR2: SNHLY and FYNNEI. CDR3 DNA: TGTGCCAGCACCACGGACAGGCTAGGCGGGGAGCTGTTTTTT. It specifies CASTTDRLGGELFF.

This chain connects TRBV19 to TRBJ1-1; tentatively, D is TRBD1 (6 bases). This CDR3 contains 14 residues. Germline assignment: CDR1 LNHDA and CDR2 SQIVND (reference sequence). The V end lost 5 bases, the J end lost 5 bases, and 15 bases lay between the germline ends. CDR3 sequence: CASSLDRLGTEAFF. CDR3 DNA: TGTGCCAGTAGTCTTGACAGGCTAGGAACTGAAGCTTTCTTT.

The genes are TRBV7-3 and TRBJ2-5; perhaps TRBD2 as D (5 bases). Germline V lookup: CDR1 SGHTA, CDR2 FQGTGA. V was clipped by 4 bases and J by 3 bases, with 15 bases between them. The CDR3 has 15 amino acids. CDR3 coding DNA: TGTGCCAGCAGCTACCAACCGGACTTTAAAGAGACCCAGTACTTC. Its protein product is CASSYQPDFKETQYF.

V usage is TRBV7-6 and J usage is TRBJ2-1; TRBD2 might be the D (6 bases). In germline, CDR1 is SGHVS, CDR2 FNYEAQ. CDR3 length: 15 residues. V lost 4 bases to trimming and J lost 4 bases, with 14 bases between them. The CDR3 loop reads CASSYAGPFYNEQFF. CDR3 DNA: TGTGCCAGCAGCTACGCGGGGCCCTTTTACAATGAGCAGTTCTTC.